These 14 T cell receptor beta chains came from one sample sequenced in a study of CD8+ T cells in alopecia areata. Reverse transcription of extracted RNA yielded cDNA, which provided the sequencing template. The method was immunoSEQ multiplex PCR; TCRdb's version includes in-frame clones alone and lacks a portion of them. The sample holds 93,000 or so clones, around 59% seen once. Sequencing was performed on CD4+ T cells sorted from blood. Receptor source: a human donor in good health.

This chain connects TRBV23-1 to TRBJ1-1; D call uncertain. TRBV23-1 is annotated as an ORF whose role is uncertain. The CDR3 has 15 amino acids. V gave up 3 bases and J gave up 0 bases, with 11 bases separating them. CDR3 sequence: CASSQWTAVNTEAFF. As DNA, the CDR3 is TGCGCCAGCAGTCAGTGGACGGCTGTGAACACTGAAGCTTTCTTT.

The genes are TRBV5-1 and TRBJ1-6; D is unresolved. CDR3 size: 15 residues. V lost 3 bases to trimming and J lost 5 bases, with 12 bases between them. Germline loops: CDR1 SGHRS, CDR2 YFSETQ. The CDR3 DNA is TGCGCCAGCAGCTACGACCTTACAGATAATTCACCCCTCCACTTT. This gives the protein CASSYDLTDNSPLHF.

V gene TRBV7-2 combines with J gene TRBJ1-1; D gene uncertain. V was shortened by 1 base and J by 2 bases, with 5 bases between the two germline ends. This CDR3 contains 13 residues. Germline values: CDR1 SGHTA, CDR2 FQGNSA. As DNA, the CDR3 is TGTGCCAGCAGCTTAGACAGTAACACTGAAGCTTTCTTT. Its protein is CASSLDSNTEAFF.

The DNA for the CDR3 is TGTGCCAGCAGCGTTACAAGCTACGAGCAGTACTTC. It encodes CASSVTSYEQYF. V gene TRBV2 combines with J gene TRBJ2-7, with D uncertain. This CDR3 spans 12 amino acids. Per the germline V gene, CDR1 is SNHLY and CDR2 is FYNNEI. Trimming cost V 6 bases and J 3 bases, with 9 bases left between them.

This clone was seen a few times. The V gene is TRBV6-5, the J gene TRBJ1-6, with D perhaps TRBD1 (6 bases). Looked up from germline, CDR1 is MNHEY and CDR2 is SVGAGI. With 2 bases removed from V and 10 bases from J, the gap between germline ends came to 15 bases. The CDR3 length is 15 residues. The CDR3 region is CASSYLLGARSPLHF. CDR3 DNA sequence: TGTGCCAGCAGTTACCTCCTGGGGGCACGGTCACCCCTCCACTTT.

The V and J genes are TRBV30 and TRBJ2-3; 7 positions match TRBD1. Per germline, CDR1 GTSNPN and CDR2 SVGIG (reference sequence). This CDR3 is built from 13 residues. Unmatched junction bases numbered 7, after V lost 1 base and J lost 9 bases. DNA for the CDR3: TGTGCCTGGAGTGCGGACAGGAAGGGGACGCAGTATTTT. Protein: CAWSADRKGTQYF.

This clone was counted once. The CDR3 nucleotides read TGTGCCAGCAGTCCCCCCGGGGTCTATGGCTACACCTTC. Protein: CASSPPGVYGYTF. V gene TRBV28 combines with J gene TRBJ1-2, with D uncertain. Germline lookup yields CDR1 MDHEN and CDR2 SYDVKM. The CDR3 is 13 amino acids. V lost 5 bases and J 4 bases, leaving 11 bases between the germline ends.

This clone was recorded a few times. This sequence joins TRBV4-1 and TRBJ2-5, with a tentative D call TRBD2 (5 bases). CDR1 MGHRA and CDR2 YSYEKL come from the germline V gene. This CDR3 region has 19 residues. Trimming shortened V by 0 bases and J by 5 bases, and 25 bases separated the two germline ends. CDR3 nucleotide sequence: TGCGCCAGCAGCCAAGATAGGCTCTTAATCGGTGGAGGAGTGGAGACCCAGTACTTC. Protein: CASSQDRLLIGGGVETQYF.

This chain connects TRBV15 to TRBJ1-1; D gene ambiguous. Germline CDR1 is LNHNV and CDR2 is YYDKDF (reference sequence). The CDR3 is made up of 15 amino acids. The V and J ends lost 2 bases and 2 bases respectively, with 12 bases between them. This CDR3 reads CATSRQQPRNTEAFF. CDR3 nucleotide sequence: TGTGCCACCAGCAGACAACAGCCACGAAACACTGAAGCTTTCTTT. The entire variable domain, with the rest obtained from reference TRBV15 and TRBJ1-1, is as follows: DAMVIQNPRYQVTQFGKPVTLSCSQTLNHNVMYWYQQKSSQAPKLLFHYYDKDFNNEADTPDNFQSRRPNTSFCFLDIRSPGLGDTAMYLCATSRQQPRNTEAFFGQGTRLTVV.

The chain links TRBV6-5 to TRBJ1-2, with D tentatively TRBD1 (5 bases). V was clipped by 4 bases and J by 4 bases, with 13 bases between them. This CDR3 comprises 14 residues. In germline, CDR1 is MNHEY, CDR2 SVGAGI. CDR3 region: CASSSAGLPYGYTF. The CDR3, as DNA: TGTGCCAGCAGTTCCGCGGGACTTCCCTATGGCTACACCTTC.

On this clone: The identical CDR3 is also encoded by other nucleotide sequences in the sample. The CDR3 sequence: CSVVGQSMNTEAFF. The CDR3, as DNA: TGCAGCGTTGTGGGACAGTCCATGAACACTGAAGCTTTCTTT. This chain joins TRBV29-1 and TRBJ1-1; 7 bases line up with TRBD1. V was clipped by 4 bases and J by 0 bases; unmatched bases: 5. The CDR3 consists of 14 residues. Germline assignment: CDR1 SQVTM and CDR2 ANQGSEA.

This rearrangement joins TRBV30 to TRBJ2-2; D uncertain. Germline lookup yields CDR1 GTSNPN and CDR2 SVGIG (reference sequence). V was cut by 3 bases and J by 2 bases, with 10 bases left in between. The length of the CDR3 is 14 residues. In DNA form, the CDR3 reads TGTGCCTGGAGCTCCAACTCCAACACCGGGGAGCTGTTTTTT. This codes for CAWSSNSNTGELFF.

This clone was recorded a few times. The chain has TRBV29-1 and TRBJ2-5, with D uncertain. Germline-derived CDR1 and CDR2 are SQVTM and ANQGSEA. This CDR3 contains 11 residues. V was cut by 4 bases and J by 5 bases, with 8 bases left in between. This chain's CDR3 is CSVVGGETQYF. The DNA of the CDR3 is TGCAGCGTTGTTGGCGGCGAGACCCAGTACTTC. The full variable domain, completed using reference TRBV29-1 and TRBJ2-5, is SAVISQKPSRDICQRGTSLTIQCQVDSQVTMMFWYRQQPGQSLTLIATANQGSEATYESGFVIDKFPISRPNLTFSTLTVSNMSPEDSSIYLCSVVGGETQYFGPGTRLLVL.

This clone was picked up a small number of times. The chain joins TRBV7-6 to TRBJ2-3; 12 nucleotides agree with TRBD2. Per the germline V gene, CDR1 is SGHVS and CDR2 is FNYEAQ. The CDR3 sequence is 16 residues long. Losses at the gene ends were 5 bases for V and 1 base for J; bases not matched to a gene: 4. As DNA, the CDR3 is TGTGCCAGCAGCCCCGGACTAGCGGGGCGCACAGATACGCAGTATTTT. This encodes CASSPGLAGRTDTQYF.